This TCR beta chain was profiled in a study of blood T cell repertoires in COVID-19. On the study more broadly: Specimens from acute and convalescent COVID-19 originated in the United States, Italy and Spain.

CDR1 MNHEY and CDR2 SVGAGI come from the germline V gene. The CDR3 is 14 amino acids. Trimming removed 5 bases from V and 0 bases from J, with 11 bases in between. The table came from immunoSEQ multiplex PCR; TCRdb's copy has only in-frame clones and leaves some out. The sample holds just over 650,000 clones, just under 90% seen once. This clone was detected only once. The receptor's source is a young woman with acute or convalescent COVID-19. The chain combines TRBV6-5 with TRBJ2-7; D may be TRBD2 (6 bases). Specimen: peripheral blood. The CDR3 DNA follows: TGTGCCAGCAGTAATGGGGGGTTCTCCTACGAGCAGTACTTC. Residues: CASSNGGFSYEQYF.